Listed here is a single TCR beta chain. Its matching antigen is unknown. The sample belongs to a study of T cell therapy after organ transplantation. Study overall: T cells were expanded two to three weeks with 30 CMV class I/II epitopes. Study results and caveats: Poor CD8+ T cell yield may explain few expansions in nonresponders.

V was clipped by 4 bases and J by 8 bases; unmatched bases: 7. The CDR3 is made up of 16 amino acids. The germline V gene encodes CDR1 KGHSH and CDR2 LQKENI. TCRdb's table, derived via immunoSEQ multiplex PCR, lists solely in-frame clones and lacks some. The table has about 48,000 clones, approximately 94% seen once. Drug-resistant or recurrent cytomegalovirus affected these solid-organ transplant recipient patients. The chain joins TRBV18 to TRBJ2-1; TRBD2 agrees at 14 bases. Sequences were derived from CD8+ T cells from blood, sampled before autologous CMV-specific T cell therapy. This TCR came from a human patient who had received a solid organ transplant and had CMV disease. The CDR3 loop is CASSRGTSGSIDEQFF. CDR3 nucleotide sequence: TGTGCCAGCTCACGAGGGACTAGCGGGAGTATCGATGAGCAGTTCTTC. Together with reference TRBV18 and TRBJ2-1, the CDR3 gives the full variable domain: NAGVMQNPRHLVRRRGQEARLRCSPMKGHSHVYWYRQLPEEGLKFMVYLQKENIIDESGMPKERFSAEFPKEGPSILRIQQVVRGDSAAYFCASSRGTSGSIDEQFFGPGTRLTVL.